This is a list of T cell receptor beta chains from one sample in a study of OX40 agonist ivuxolimab in advanced cancers. Assay: immunoSEQ multiplex PCR; the TCRdb copy retains only in-frame clones and omits some. The data show about 50,000 clones, less than 90% seen once. The sequenced sample was CD4+ or CD8+ T cells sorted from blood, obtained in a trial of the OX40 agonist ivuxolimab. The receptors shown here come from an adult with an advanced solid tumor such as melanoma, head and neck, liver or kidney cancer. CDR3s include the opening cysteine and the closing phenylalanine or tryptophan. D genes are given only for firm matches. Where a row states a size, it is once, few, many or the class of an expanded clone; other rows omit it.

v_gene	abundance	d_gene	j_gene	CDR3nt	CDR3aa
TRBV28	.	.	TRBJ1-1	TGTGCCAGCAGCGCGAACACTGAAGCTTTCTTT	CASSANTEAFF
TRBV7-8	.	TRBD2	TRBJ2-2	TGTGCCAGCAGCCTAACCTCGGGACTAGCGGCGAACACCGGGGAGCTGTTTTTT	CASSLTSGLAANTGELFF
TRBV5-6	.	TRBD1	TRBJ1-1	TGTGCCAGCAGCCTAGGGCCCCTCACAGGGGCACTAAATGAAGCTTTCTTT	CASSLGPLTGALNEAFF
TRBV2	.	.	TRBJ2-5	TGTGCCAGCAATCGACTAGTGAAAGAGACCCGGTACTTC	CASNRLVKETRYF
TRBV5-4	few	TRBD2	TRBJ2-5	TGTGCCAGCAGACCGGGACTAGCGGGAGGGTCCCAAGAGACCCAGTACTTC	CASRPGLAGGSQETQYF
TRBV5-5	.	TRBD1	TRBJ1-4	TGTGCCAGCAGCTTGGGGACAGGGGGTGAAAAACTGTTTTTT	CASSLGTGGEKLFF
TRBV18	.	TRBD2	TRBJ2-3	TGTGCCAGCTCACCAAGCCTAGCGGGGGACAGTCAGTATTTT	CASSPSLAGDSQYF
TRBV4-1	.	.	TRBJ2-1	TGCGCCAGCAGATCTACAGGGAACAATGAGCAGTTCTTC	CASRSTGNNEQFF
TRBV2	.	.	TRBJ2-3	TGTGCCAGCTCCGGAGGGGGCTGGGGCACAGATACGCAGTATTTT	CASSGGGWGTDTQYF
TRBV18	.	.	TRBJ1-6	TGTGCCAGCTCACCAGATGTGAATGGAGGTTCACCCCTCCACTTT	CASSPDVNGGSPLHF
TRBV9	few	.	TRBJ1-2	TGTGCCAGCAGAAGCCGGGAAAACTATGGCTACACCTTC	CASRSRENYGYTF
TRBV18	.	.	TRBJ2-2	TGTGCCAGCTCACCACGGACCGGGGAGCTGTTTTTT	CASSPRTGELFF
TRBV28	.	TRBD2	TRBJ2-3	TGTGCCAGCAGTTTTGGACGACTAGCGGGAGGAGGAGATACGCAGTATTTT	CASSFGRLAGGGDTQYF
TRBV2	.	TRBD2	TRBJ2-7	TGTGCCAGCAGTGAGGGACTAGCGGTTTACGAGCAGTACTTC	CASSEGLAVYEQYF
TRBV7-9	.	TRBD1	TRBJ2-1	TGTGCCAGCAGTTTCTTGGGACAGGGATCCAATGAGCAGTTCTTC	CASSFLGQGSNEQFF
TRBV5-1	.	.	TRBJ2-3	TGCGCCAGCAGCCTCGACGTGGGTTCCCTAGGAGATACGCAGTATTTT	CASSLDVGSLGDTQYF
TRBV10-3	.	.	TRBJ2-7	TGTGCCATCAGTGACACCTACCGGGACTTCTCTATCTACGAGCAGTACTTC	CAISDTYRDFSIYEQYF
TRBV5-1	.	.	TRBJ1-3	TGCGCCAGCAGCTTGGGCTCTGGAAACACCATATATTTT	CASSLGSGNTIYF
TRBV30	.	TRBD2	TRBJ2-1	TGTGCCTGGAGTGGAACGGGGGGATCTCGGGAGCAGTTCTTC	CAWSGTGGSREQFF
TRBV7-8	.	TRBD1	TRBJ2-7	TGTGCCAGCAGCTCTTGGGGACAGGGGTTCAGCGAGCAGTACTTC	CASSSWGQGFSEQYF
TRBV14	.	.	TRBJ1-2	TGTGCCAGCAGCCAATTTGGGGCCGCAACAGTCGGCTACACCTTC	CASSQFGAATVGYTF